This T cell receptor (beta chain) stems from a study of blood T cell repertoires in COVID-19. Study in general: The samples span acute and convalescent COVID-19 from the United States, Italy and Spain. In each case, the material was cDNA or gDNA derived from T cells, B-cell-depleted T cells, or PBMCs.

The authors' processing: Amplification of reference gene primers provided the estimated nucleated cell counts. Measured with immunoSEQ multiplex PCR; TCRdb has only the in-frame clones, and not every one. V and J calls and clone size are as listed in that table; D and trimming were resolved from the DNA. Found here are 69,000 or so clones, roughly 90% of them singletons; the top ten hold 5% to 6%. The CDR3 extends over 14 amino acids. In germline, CDR1 is SNHLY, CDR2 FYNNEI. V was shortened by 5 bases and J by 8 bases, with 15 bases between the two germline ends. J is TRBJ1-4 and V is TRBV2; D is perhaps TRBD1 (5 bases). Sample: peripheral blood. The sequence was collected from a middle-aged man with acute or convalescent COVID-19. The CDR3 DNA reads as TGTGCCAGCAGTTTCCGGGCAGGGCAAGAAAAACTGTTTTTT. It yields the protein CASSFRAGQEKLFF. The whole variable domain, remainder taken from reference TRBV2 and TRBJ1-4, is EPEVTQTPSHQVTQMGQEVILRCVPISNHLYFYWYRQILGQKVEFLVSFYNNEISEKSEIFDDQFSVERPDGSNFTLKIRSTKLEDSAMYFCASSFRAGQEKLFFGSGTQLSVL.